This T cell receptor (beta chain) was sequenced for a study of shared clonotypes between healthy human individuals. V was cut by 5 bases and J by 0 bases, with 20 bases left in between. The CDR3 contains 17 residues. In germline, CDR1 is MGHRA, CDR2 YSYEKL. The repertoire was sequenced with immunoSEQ multiplex PCR; TCRdb's copy has only in-frame clones and lacks some. The sample shows around 320,000 clones, roughly 91% of them seen only once. Findings and limits, study-wide: Generation of non-shared clonotypes was less probable than generation of clonotypes shared by all four donors.

Details on this clone: Its matching antigen is unknown.

The rearrangement links TRBV4-1 to TRBJ2-7, with TRBD2 as a possible D gene (5 bases). This TCR came from a man between 18 and 35 years old in good health. The sample comprised memory CD8+ T cells sorted from blood. Subset indicated: CD45RO+ cells pooled with CCR7-negative TemRA cells. DNA for the CDR3: TGCGCCAGCAGCTATGTGGGCGAGGGTATCCGCTCCTACGAGCAGTACTTC. This codes for CASSYVGEGIRSYEQYF.